This paragraph reports one TCR beta chain. At one boundary the junction diverges from the germline segment, which might be a read error. The data were obtained in a study of control samples from healthy donors and cancer patients. The CDR3 extends over 20 amino acids. CDR1 is SSHAT, CDR2 FNYEAQ, per germline (reference sequence). Assay used: immunoSEQ multiplex PCR; TCRdb lists only in-frame clones, some missing. The profile shows tens of thousands of clones, roughly 93% of them singletons. The TCR comes from a woman between 40 and 50 years old with lung cancer. Specimen: PBMCs. The V call is TRBV7-7, the J call TRBJ2-1; TRBD2 agrees at 8 bases. The CDR3 is CASSSSPPIRGGQRLDEQFF. CDR3 in DNA: TGTGCTAGCAGCTCCTCCCCACCCATACGCGGGGGGCAACGTCTCGATGAGCAGTTCTTC.